This T cell receptor beta chain was observed in a study of T cell responses to AZD1222 COVID-19 vaccine. Some clones are missing from TCRdb's copy, which holds only in-frame ones; the method was immunoSEQ multiplex PCR. Among roughly 79,000 clones listed, roughly 80% were seen once. The CDR3 spans 14 residues. V was shortened by 0 bases and J by 0 bases, with 4 bases between the two germline ends. Germline CDR1 is SGDLS and CDR2 is YYNGEE. Of note for this clone: Other DNA sequences in this sample translate to the same CDR3.

The source is an adult in good health. The chain employs TRBV9 and TRBJ1-3; D not certain. The specimen was peripheral blood, collected on day 0 of AZD1222 vaccination. The CDR3 DNA reads TGTGCCAGCAGCGTAGGAAACTCTGGAAACACCATATATTTT. Encoded protein: CASSVGNSGNTIYF.